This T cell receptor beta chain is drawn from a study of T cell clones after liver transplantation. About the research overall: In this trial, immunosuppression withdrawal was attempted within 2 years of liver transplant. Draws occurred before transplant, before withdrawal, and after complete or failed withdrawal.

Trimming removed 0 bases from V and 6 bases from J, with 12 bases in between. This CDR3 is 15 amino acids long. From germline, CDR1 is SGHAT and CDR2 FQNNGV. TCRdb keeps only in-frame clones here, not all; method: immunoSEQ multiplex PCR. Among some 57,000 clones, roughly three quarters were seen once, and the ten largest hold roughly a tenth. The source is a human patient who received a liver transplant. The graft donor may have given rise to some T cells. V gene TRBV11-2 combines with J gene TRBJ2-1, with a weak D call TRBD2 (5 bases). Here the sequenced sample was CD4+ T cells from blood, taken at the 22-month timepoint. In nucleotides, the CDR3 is TGTGCCAGCAGCTTAGATCCCATACGGGGCAATGAGCAGTTCTTC. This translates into CASSLDPIRGNEQFF.